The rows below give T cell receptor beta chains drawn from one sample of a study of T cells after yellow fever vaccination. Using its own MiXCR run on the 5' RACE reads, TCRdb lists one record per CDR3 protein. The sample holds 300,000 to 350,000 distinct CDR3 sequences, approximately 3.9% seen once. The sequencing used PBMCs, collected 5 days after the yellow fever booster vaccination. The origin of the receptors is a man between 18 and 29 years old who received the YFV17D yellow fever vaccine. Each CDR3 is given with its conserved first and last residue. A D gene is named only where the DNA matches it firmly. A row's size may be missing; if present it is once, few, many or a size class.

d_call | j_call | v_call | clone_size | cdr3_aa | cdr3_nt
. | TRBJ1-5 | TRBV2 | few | CASSAGGRNQPQHF | TGTGCCAGCAGTGCGGGGGGCAGGAATCAGCCCCAGCATTTT
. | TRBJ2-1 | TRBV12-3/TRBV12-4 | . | CASRQGTNEQFF | TGTGCCAGCAGGCAGGGGACAAACGAGCAGTTCTTC
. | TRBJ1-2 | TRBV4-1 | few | CASSQRGGPYGYTF | TGCGCCAGCAGCCAACGTGGGGGCCCCTATGGCTACACCTTC
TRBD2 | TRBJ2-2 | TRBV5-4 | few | CASSLGTSASGELFF | TGTGCCAGCAGTTTGGGGACTAGCGCCTCCGGGGAGCTGTTTTTT
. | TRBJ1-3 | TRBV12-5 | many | CASGLVLFGGSGNTIYF | TGTGCTAGTGGTTTGGTACTCTTTGGAGGTTCTGGAAACACCATATATTTT
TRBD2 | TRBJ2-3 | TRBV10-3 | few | CAVTSGETDTQYF | TGTGCCGTGACTAGCGGGGAAACAGATACGCAGTATTTT
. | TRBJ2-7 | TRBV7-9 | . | CASSLAQVYSYEQYF | TGTGCCAGCAGCTTAGCCCAGGTGTACTCCTACGAGCAGTACTTC
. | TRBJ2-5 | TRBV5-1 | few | CASSFEGFGFQYF | TGCGCCAGCAGCTTTGAAGGGTTCGGTTTTCAGTACTTC
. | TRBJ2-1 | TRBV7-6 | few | CASSLASLAYNEQFF | TGTGCCAGCAGCTTGGCCTCCCTAGCCTACAATGAGCAGTTCTTC
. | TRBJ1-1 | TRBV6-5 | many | CASGYTEAFF | TGTGCCAGCGGGTACACTGAAGCTTTCTTT
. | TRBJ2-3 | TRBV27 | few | CASRPGRSGDTQYF | TGTGCCAGCAGACCCGGACGTTCGGGAGATACGCAGTATTTT
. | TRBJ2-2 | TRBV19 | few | CASSIAGLHTGELFF | TGTGCCAGTAGTATAGCGGGACTGCATACCGGGGAGCTGTTTTTT
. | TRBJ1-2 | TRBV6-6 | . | CASSYPGGGPNYGYTF | TGTGCCAGCAGTTACCCCGGGGGGGGGCCAAACTATGGCTACACCTTC
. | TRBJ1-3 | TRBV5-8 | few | CASSLIGVSSGNTIYF | TGTGCCAGCAGCTTAATCGGGGTGAGCTCTGGAAACACCATATATTTT
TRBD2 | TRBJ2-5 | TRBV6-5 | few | CASSYASGGLYQETQYF | TGTGCCAGCAGTTACGCTAGCGGGGGACTGTACCAAGAGACCCAGTACTTC
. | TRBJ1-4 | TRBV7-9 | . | CASSLPMGSVEKLFF | TGTGCCAGCAGCCTCCCCATGGGGTCGGTTGAAAAACTGTTTTTT
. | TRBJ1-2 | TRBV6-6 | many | CASSFSGRGLVYGYTF | TGTGCCAGCTCATTTAGTGGGCGGGGGCTGGTCTATGGCTACACCTTC
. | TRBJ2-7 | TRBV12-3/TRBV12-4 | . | CASSARQEGDEQYF | TGTGCCAGCAGCGCAAGACAGGAAGGGGACGAGCAGTACTTC
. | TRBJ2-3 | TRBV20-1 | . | CSAQLDTDTQYF | TGCAGTGCCCAACTAGACACAGATACGCAGTATTTT
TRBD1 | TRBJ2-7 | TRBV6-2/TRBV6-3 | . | CASRRRDREIHEQYF | TGTGCCAGCAGGCGTCGGGACAGGGAGATCCACGAGCAGTACTTC
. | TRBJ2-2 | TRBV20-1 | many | CSARDRATGELFF | TGCAGTGCTAGAGATAGGGCCACCGGGGAGCTGTTTTTT
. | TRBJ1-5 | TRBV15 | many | CATSREGDQPQHF | TGTGCCACCAGCAGAGAAGGGGATCAGCCCCAGCATTTT
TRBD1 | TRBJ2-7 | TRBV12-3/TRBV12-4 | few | CASSPWTGGLDEQYF | TGTGCCAGCAGTCCGTGGACAGGGGGCCTGGACGAGCAGTACTTC
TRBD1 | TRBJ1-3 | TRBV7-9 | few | CASSDPGQGTGNTIYF | TGTGCCAGCAGCGATCCGGGACAGGGGACTGGAAACACCATATATTTT
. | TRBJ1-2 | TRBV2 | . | CASSEALGGGYGYTF | TGTGCCAGCAGTGAAGCTCTGGGGGGGGGCTATGGCTACACCTTC
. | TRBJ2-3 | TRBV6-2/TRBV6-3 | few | CASIGPGWVDTQYF | TGTGCCAGCATCGGGCCGGGATGGGTTGATACGCAGTATTTT
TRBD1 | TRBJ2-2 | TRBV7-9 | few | CASSLADRDRYTGELFF | TGTGCCAGCAGCTTAGCGGACCGGGACAGGTACACCGGGGAGCTGTTTTTT
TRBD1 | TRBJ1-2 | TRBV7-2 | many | CASSPRAAGGYGYTF | TGTGCCAGCAGCCCACGGGCGGCAGGGGGGTATGGCTACACCTTC
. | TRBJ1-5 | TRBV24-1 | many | CATSDFGRRDNQPQHF | TGTGCCACCAGTGATTTTGGACGGCGAGACAATCAGCCCCAGCATTTT
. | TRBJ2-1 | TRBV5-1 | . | CASTPVGGNEQFF | TGCGCCAGCACCCCAGTTGGGGGGAATGAGCAGTTCTTC
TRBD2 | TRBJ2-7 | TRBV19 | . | CASSGLAGGYEQYF | TGTGCCAGTAGTGGCTTAGCGGGGGGCTACGAGCAGTACTTC
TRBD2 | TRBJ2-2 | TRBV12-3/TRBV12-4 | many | CASVKRGTTGELFF | TGTGCCAGCGTAAAGCGGGGGACCACCGGGGAGCTGTTTTTT
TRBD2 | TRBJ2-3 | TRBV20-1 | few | CSALAGGRVDTQYF | TGCAGTGCCTTAGCGGGGGGCCGGGTGGATACGCAGTATTTT
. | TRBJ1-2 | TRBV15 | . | CATSRGGGRNYGYTF | TGTGCCACCAGCAGGGGCGGCGGTCGTAACTATGGCTACACCTTC
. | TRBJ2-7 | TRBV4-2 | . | CASSQERHEQYF | TGTGCCAGCAGCCAAGAACGACACGAGCAGTACTTC
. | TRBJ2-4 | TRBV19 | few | CASSRDQNIQYF | TGTGCCAGTAGCAGGGACCAAAACATTCAGTACTTC
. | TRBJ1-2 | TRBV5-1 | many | CASSFAPGNYGYTF | TGCGCCAGCAGCTTCGCTCCAGGAAACTATGGCTACACCTTC
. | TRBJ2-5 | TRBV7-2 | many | CASSHPNGGRETQYF | TGTGCCAGCAGTCACCCTAACGGGGGTCGAGAGACCCAGTACTTC
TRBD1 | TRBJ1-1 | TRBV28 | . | CASSTGGRAGWSEAFF | TGTGCCAGCAGTACAGGGGGGCGGGCAGGGTGGTCTGAAGCTTTCTTT
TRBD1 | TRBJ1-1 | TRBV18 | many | CASSRDRGNTEAFF | TGCGCCAGCAGCCGGGACAGGGGGAACACTGAAGCTTTCTTT
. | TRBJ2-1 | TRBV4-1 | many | CASSQSGAHNEQFF | TGCGCCAGCAGCCAATCAGGGGCCCACAATGAGCAGTTCTTC